The source of this T cell receptor beta chain is a study of somatic mutations in cytotoxic T cells in rheumatoid arthritis. Here immunoSEQ multiplex PCR was the method, and the copy in TCRdb shows in-frame clones only, minus some. The table has 9,500 or so clones, around four fifths seen once; the top ten hold about 8%. The CDR3 sequence is 15 residues long. Trimming left V 2 bases short and J 5 bases short, with 16 bases between. Looked up from germline, CDR1 is MNHEY and CDR2 is SVGAGI. V and J are TRBV6-5 and TRBJ2-7; tentative D call: TRBD1 (6 bases). Sequencing input: CD8+ T cells sorted from blood. The receptor was derived from an adult with rheumatoid arthritis. CDR3 bases: TGTGCCAGCAGTTACACGGTTGGGGGCTGGGACGAGCAGTACTTC. Protein: CASSYTVGGWDEQYF.